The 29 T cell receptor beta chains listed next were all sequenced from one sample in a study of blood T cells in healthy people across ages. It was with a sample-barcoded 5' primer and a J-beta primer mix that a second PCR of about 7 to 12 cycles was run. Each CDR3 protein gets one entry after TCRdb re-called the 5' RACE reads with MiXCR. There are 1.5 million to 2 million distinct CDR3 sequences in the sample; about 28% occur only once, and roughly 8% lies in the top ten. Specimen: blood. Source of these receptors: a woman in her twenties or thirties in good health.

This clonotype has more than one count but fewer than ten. The CDR3, as DNA: TGCGCCAGCAGCTTGGTAGCTAGCGGGGGCCTGCTTGGAGAGACCCAGTACTTC. This codes for CASSLVASGGLLGETQYF. The chain carries TRBV5-1 and TRBJ2-5; 10 positions agree with TRBD2. The CDR3 is 18 residues long. CDR1 is SGHRS, CDR2 YFSETQ, per germline. The junction had 12 bases not matched to a gene; V was cut back by 0 bases and J by 4 bases. Looking up the rest from reference TRBV5-1 and TRBJ2-5 gives the full variable domain: KAGVTQTPRYLIKTRGQQVTLSCSPISGHRSVSWYQQTPGQGLQFLFEYFSETQRNKGNFPGRFSGRQFSNSRSEMNVSTLELGDSALYLCASSLVASGGLLGETQYFGPGTRLLVL.

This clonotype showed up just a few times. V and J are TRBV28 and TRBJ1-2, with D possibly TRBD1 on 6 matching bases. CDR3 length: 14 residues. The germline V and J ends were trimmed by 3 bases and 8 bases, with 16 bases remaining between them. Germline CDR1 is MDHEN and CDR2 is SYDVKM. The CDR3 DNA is TGTGCCAGCAGTTTCCAGGGGTGGATACGGGGCTACACCTTC. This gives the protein CASSFQGWIRGYTF.

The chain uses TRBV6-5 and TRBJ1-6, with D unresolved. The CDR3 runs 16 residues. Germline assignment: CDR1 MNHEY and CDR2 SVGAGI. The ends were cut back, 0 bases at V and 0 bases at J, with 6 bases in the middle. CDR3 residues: CASSYSESSYNSPLHF. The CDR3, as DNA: TGTGCCAGCAGTTACTCGGAAAGCTCCTATAATTCACCCCTCCACTTT.

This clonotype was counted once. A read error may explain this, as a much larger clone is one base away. CDR3 region: CSVSGTIFDNEQYF. In nucleotides, the CDR3 is TGCAGCGTTTCCGGGACTATATTTGACAATGAGCAGTACTTC. The chain carries TRBV29-1 and TRBJ2-4, with 7 bases that match TRBD2. Germline CDR1 SQVTM, CDR2 ANQGSEA. The V segment lost 5 bases and the J segment 13 bases; nucleotides outside the gene matches: 17. The CDR3 loop spans 14 amino acids.

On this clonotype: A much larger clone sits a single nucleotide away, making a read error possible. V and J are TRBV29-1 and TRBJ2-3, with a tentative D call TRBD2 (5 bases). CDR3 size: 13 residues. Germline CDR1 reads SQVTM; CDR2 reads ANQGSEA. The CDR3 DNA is TGCAGAGTTGTTCGGGGTAGCACAGATACGCAGTATTTT. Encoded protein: CRVVRGSTDTQYF.

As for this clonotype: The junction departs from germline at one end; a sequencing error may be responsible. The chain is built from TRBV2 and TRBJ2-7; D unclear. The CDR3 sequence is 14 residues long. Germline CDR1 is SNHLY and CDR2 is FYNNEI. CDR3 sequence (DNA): TGTGCCAGCAGGGCGTTTGGGAACTCCTACGGGCAGTACTTC. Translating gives CASRAFGNSYGQYF.

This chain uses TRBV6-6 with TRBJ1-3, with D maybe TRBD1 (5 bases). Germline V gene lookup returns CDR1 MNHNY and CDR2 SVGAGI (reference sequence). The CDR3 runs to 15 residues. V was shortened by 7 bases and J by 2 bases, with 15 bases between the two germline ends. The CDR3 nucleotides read TGTGCCAGCACCTACCGGGGGTCTCCTGGAAACACCATATATTTT. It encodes CASTYRGSPGNTIYF.

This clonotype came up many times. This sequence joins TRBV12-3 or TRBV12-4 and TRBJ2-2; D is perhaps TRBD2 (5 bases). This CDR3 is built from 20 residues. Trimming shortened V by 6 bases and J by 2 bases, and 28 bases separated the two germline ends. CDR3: CASRPIIGWELLRNTGELFF. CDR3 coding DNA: TGTGCCAGCAGGCCAATCATAGGGTGGGAGTTGCTGAGAAACACCGGGGAGCTGTTTTTT.

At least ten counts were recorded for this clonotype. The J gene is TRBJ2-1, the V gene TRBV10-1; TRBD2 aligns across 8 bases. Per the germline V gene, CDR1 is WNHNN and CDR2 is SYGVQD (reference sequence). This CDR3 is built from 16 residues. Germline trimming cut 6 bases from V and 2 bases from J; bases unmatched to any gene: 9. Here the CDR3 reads CASSPSGGSAYNEQFF. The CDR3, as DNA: TGCGCCAGCAGCCCCTCGGGAGGGTCGGCCTACAATGAGCAGTTCTTC.

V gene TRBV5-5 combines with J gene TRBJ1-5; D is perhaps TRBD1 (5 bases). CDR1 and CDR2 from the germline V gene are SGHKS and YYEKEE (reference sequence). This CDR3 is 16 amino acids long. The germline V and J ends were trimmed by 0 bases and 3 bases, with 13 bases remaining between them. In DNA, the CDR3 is TGTGCCAGCAGCTTGGCCTCGACAGAATTCAATCAGCCCCAGCATTTT. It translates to CASSLASTEFNQPQHF.

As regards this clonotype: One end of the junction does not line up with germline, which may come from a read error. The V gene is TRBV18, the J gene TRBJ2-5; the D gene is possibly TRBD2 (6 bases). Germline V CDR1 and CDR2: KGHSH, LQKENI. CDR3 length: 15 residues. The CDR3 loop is CASSPPEGYGEAQYF. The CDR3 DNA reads TGTGCCAGCTCACCCCCGGAGGGTTATGGAGAGGCCCAGTACTTC.

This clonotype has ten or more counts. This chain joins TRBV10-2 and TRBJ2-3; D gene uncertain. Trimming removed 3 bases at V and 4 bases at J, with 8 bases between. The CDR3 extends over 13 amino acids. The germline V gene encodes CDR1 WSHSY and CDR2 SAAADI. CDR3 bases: TGCGCCAGCAGTGAACCTAGTGCAGATACGCAGTATTTT. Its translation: CASSEPSADTQYF.

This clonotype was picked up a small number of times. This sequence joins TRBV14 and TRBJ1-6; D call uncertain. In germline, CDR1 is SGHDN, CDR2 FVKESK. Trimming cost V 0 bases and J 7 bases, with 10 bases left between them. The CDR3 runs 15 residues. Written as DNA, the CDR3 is TGTGCCAGCAGCCAAGATCTGGCACGCAATTCACCCCTCCACTTT. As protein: CASSQDLARNSPLHF.

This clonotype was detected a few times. Here the CDR3 reads CASSPPYSPYEQYF. In DNA, the CDR3 is TGTGCCAGCTCACCACCGTATAGCCCCTACGAGCAGTACTTC. The chain uses TRBV18 and TRBJ2-7; D is ambiguous. The germline V gene encodes CDR1 KGHSH and CDR2 LQKENI. V gave up 0 bases and J gave up 2 bases, with 8 bases separating them. The CDR3 covers 14 residues.

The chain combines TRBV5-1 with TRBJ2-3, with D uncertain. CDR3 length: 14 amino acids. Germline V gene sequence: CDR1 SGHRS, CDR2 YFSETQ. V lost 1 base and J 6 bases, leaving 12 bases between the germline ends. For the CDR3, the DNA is TGCGCCAGCAGCTTGCCCCCAACAATGGATACGCAGTATTTT. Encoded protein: CASSLPPTMDTQYF.

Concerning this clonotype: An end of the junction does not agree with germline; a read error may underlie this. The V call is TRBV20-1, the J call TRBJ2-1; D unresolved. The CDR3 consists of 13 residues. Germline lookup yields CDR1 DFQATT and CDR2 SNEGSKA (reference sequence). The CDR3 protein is CSARHYANNEQFF. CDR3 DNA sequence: TGCAGTGCTCGACACTATGCCAACAACGAGCAGTTCTTC.

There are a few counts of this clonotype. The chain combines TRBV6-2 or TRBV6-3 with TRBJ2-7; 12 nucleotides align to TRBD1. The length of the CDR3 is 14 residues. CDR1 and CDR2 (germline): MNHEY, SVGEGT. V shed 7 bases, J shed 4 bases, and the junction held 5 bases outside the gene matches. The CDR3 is CASKPGQGAYEQYF. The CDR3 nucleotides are TGTGCCAGCAAACCGGGACAGGGGGCGTACGAGCAGTACTTC.

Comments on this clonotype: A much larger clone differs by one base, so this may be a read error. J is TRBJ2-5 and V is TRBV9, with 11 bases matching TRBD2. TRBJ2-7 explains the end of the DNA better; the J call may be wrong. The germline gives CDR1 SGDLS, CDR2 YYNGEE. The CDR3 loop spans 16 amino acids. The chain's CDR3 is CASSARLTSGAPEQYF. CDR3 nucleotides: TGTGCCAGCAGCGCGCGATTGACTAGCGGGGCCCCCGAGCAGTACTTC.

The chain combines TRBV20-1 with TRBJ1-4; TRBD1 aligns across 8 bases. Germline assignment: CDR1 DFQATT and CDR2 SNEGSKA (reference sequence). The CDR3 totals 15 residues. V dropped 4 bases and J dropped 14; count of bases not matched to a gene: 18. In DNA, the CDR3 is TGCAGTGCTACACGCCGCCGGGACAGGTGGGGGAAGCTGTTTTTT. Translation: CSATRRRDRWGKLFF.

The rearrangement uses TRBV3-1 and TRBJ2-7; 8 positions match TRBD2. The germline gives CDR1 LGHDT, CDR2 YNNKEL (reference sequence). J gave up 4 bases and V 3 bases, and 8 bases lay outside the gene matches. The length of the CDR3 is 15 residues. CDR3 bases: TGTGCCAGCAGCCAGGGGCCGGGACTAGAATACGAGCAGTACTTC. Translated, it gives CASSQGPGLEYEQYF.

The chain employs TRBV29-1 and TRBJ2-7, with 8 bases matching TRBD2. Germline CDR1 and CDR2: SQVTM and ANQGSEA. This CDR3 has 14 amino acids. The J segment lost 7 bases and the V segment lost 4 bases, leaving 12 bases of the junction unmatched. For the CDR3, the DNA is TGCAGCGTTGTTCTCCGGGAGGGCTACAATGAGCAGTACTTC. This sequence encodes CSVVLREGYNEQYF.

The CDR3 reads CASGETGGNTEAFF. CDR3 bases: TGCGCCAGCGGTGAGACAGGGGGCAACACTGAAGCTTTCTTT. This sequence joins TRBV5-1 and TRBJ1-1; 10 bases fit TRBD1. V shed 7 bases, J shed 2 bases, and the junction held 5 bases outside the gene matches. CDR3 length equals 14 residues. In germline, CDR1 is SGHRS, CDR2 YFSETQ.

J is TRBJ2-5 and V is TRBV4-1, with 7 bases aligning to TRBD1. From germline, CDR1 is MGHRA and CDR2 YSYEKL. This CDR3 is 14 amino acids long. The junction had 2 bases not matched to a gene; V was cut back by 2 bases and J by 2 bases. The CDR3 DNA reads TGCGCCAGCAGCCAAATGGGACAGCAAGAGACCCAGTACTTC. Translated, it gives CASSQMGQQETQYF.

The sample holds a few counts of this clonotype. The CDR3 loop is CASRAGLNGEQFF. The DNA of the CDR3 is TGTGCCAGCAGGGCGGGACTAAACGGGGAGCAGTTCTTC. The chain has TRBV2 and TRBJ2-1; TRBD2 agrees at 7 bases. The CDR3 runs 13 residues. J gave up 10 bases and V 6 bases, and 9 bases lay outside the gene matches. Germline V gene lookup returns CDR1 SNHLY and CDR2 FYNNEI.

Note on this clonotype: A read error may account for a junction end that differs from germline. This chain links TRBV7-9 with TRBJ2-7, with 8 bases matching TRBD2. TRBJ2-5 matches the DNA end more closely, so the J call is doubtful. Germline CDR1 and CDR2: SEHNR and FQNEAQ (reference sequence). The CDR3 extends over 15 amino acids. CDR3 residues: CVSSPPGLVAETQYF. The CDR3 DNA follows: TGTGTCAGCAGCCCCCCGGGACTAGTCGCAGAGACCCAGTACTTC.

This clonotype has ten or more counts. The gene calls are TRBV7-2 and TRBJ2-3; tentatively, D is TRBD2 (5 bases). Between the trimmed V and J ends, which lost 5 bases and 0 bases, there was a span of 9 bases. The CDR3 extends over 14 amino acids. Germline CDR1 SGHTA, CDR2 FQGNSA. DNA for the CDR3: TGTGCCAGCAGCATTCTAGCTAGCACAGATACGCAGTATTTT. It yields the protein CASSILASTDTQYF.

The CDR3 nucleotides read TGTGCCAGCAGCGCCCAGCCCTATGGCGAGCAGTACTTC. It specifies CASSAQPYGEQYF. V usage is TRBV9 and J usage is TRBJ2-7; D gene unclear. The germline V gene encodes CDR1 SGDLS and CDR2 YYNGEE. V was trimmed by 3 bases and J by 6 bases, leaving 13 bases between them. This CDR3 has 13 residues.

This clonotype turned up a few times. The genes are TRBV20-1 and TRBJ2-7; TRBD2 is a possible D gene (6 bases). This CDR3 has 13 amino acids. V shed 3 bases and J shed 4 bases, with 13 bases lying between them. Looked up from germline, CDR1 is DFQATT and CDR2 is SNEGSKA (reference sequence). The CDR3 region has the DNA TGCAGTGCTAGTTTGGCGGGGTCGTACGAGCAGTACTTC. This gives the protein CSASLAGSYEQYF.

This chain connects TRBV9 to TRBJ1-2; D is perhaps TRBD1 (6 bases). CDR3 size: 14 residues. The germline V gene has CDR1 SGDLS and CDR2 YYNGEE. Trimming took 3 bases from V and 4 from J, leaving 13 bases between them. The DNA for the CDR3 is TGTGCCAGCAGCGCGGACAGAGCATTCTATGGCTACACCTTC. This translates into CASSADRAFYGYTF.